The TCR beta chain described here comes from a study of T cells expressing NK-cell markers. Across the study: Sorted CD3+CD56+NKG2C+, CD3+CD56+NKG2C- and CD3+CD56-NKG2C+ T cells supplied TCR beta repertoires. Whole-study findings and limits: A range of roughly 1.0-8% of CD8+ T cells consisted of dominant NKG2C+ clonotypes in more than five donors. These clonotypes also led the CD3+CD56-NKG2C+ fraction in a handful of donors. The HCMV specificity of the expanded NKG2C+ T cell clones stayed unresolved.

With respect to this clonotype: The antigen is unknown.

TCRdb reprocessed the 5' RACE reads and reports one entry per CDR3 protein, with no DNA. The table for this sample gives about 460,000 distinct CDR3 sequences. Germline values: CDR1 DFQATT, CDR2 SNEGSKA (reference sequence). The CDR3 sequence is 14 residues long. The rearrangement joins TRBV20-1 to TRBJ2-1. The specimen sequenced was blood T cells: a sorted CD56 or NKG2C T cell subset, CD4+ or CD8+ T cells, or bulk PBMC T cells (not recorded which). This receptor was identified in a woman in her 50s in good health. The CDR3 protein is CSHHQVNPYNEQFF.